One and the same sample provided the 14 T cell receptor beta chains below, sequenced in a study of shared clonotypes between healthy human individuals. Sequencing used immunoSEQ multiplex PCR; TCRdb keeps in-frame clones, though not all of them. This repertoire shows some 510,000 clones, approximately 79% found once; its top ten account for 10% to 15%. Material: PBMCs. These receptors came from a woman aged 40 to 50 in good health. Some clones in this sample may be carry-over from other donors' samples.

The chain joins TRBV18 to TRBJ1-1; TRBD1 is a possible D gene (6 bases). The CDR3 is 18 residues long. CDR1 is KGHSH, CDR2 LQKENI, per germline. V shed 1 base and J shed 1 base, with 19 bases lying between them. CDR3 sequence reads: CASSPRLGGPPGNTEAFF. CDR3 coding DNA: TGTGCCAGCTCACCACGGCTGGGGGGGCCTCCGGGGAACACTGAAGCTTTCTTT.

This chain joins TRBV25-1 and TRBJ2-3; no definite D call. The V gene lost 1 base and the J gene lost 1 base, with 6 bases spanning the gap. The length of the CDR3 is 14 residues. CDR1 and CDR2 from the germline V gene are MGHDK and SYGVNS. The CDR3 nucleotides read TGTGCCAGCAGTGAATTTGCAGGCACAGATACGCAGTATTTT. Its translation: CASSEFAGTDTQYF.

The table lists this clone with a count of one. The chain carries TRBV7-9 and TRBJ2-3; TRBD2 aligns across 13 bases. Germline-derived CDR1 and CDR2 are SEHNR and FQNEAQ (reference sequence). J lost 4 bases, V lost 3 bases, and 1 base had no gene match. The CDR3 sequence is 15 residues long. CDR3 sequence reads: CASSLTSGRSDTQYF. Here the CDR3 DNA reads TGTGCCAGCAGCTTGACTAGCGGGAGGTCAGATACGCAGTATTTT.

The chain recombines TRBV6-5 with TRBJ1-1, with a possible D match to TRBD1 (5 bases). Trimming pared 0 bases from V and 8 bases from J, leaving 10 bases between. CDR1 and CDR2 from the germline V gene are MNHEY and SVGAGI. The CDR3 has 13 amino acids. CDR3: CASSYSITGEAFF. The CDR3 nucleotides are TGTGCCAGCAGTTACTCGATTACAGGAGAAGCTTTCTTT.

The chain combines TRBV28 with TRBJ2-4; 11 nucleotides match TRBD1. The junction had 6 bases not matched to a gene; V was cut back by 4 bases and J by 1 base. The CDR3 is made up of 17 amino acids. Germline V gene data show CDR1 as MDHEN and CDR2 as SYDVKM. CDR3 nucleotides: TGTGCCAGCAGTTCTGGGACAGGGGGTCTGGCCAAAAACATTCAGTACTTC. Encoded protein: CASSSGTGGLAKNIQYF.

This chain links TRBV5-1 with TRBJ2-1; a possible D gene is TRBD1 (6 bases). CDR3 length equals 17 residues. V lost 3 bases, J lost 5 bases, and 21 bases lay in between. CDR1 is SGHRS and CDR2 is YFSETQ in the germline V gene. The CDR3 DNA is TGCGCCAGCAGCTCTACGACAGGCCAACCGATTAACAATGAGCAGTTCTTC. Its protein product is CASSSTTGQPINNEQFF.

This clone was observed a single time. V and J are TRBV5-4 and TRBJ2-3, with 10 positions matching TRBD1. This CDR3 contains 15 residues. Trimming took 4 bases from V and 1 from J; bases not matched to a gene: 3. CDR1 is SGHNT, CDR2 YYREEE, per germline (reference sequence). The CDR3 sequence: CASSPGTGGTDTQYF. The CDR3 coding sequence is TGTGCCAGCAGCCCTGGGACAGGGGGCACAGATACGCAGTATTTT.

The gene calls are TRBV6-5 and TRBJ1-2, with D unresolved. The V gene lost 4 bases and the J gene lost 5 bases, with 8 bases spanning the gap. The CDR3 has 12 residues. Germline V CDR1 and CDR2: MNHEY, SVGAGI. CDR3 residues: CASSLSGYGYTF. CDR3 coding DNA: TGTGCCAGCAGTTTATCTGGGTATGGCTACACCTTC.

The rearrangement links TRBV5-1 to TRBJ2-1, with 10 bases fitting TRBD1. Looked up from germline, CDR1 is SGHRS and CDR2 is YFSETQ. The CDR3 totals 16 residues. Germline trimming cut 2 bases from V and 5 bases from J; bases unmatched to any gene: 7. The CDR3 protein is CASSFTGTGVDNEQFF. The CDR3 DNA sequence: TGCGCCAGCAGCTTCACCGGGACAGGGGTCGACAATGAGCAGTTCTTC.

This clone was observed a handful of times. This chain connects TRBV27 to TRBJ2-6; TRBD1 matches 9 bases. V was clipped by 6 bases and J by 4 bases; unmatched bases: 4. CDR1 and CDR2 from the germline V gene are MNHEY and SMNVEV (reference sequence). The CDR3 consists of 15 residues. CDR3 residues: CASRGQGAGANVLTF. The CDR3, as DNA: TGTGCCAGCAGGGGACAGGGCGCCGGGGCCAACGTCCTGACTTTC.

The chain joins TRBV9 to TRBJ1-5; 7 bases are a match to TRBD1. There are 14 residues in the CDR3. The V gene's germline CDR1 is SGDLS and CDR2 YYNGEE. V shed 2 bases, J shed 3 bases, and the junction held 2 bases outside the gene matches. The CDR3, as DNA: TGTGCCAGCAGCGTGACAGGGAACAATCAGCCCCAGCATTTT. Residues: CASSVTGNNQPQHF.

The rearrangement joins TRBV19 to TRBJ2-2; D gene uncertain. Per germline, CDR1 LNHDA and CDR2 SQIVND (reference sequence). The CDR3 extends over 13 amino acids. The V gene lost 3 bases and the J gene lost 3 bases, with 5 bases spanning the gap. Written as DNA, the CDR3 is TGTGCCAGTAGTATGACCTACACCGGGGAGCTGTTTTTT. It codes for CASSMTYTGELFF.

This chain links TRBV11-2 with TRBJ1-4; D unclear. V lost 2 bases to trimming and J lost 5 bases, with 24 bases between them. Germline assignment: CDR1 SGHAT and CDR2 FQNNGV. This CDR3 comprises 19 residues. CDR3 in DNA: TGTGCCAGCAGCTTAACCTACCCTTCATCGGGGTCTGAGAATGAAAAACTGTTTTTT. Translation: CASSLTYPSSGSENEKLFF.

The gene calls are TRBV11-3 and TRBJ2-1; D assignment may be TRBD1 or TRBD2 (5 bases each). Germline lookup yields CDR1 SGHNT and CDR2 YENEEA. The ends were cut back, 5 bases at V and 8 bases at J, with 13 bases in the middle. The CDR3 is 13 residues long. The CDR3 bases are TGTGCCAGCAGCCCATCCGGGGCTGATGAGCAGTTCTTC. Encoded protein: CASSPSGADEQFF.